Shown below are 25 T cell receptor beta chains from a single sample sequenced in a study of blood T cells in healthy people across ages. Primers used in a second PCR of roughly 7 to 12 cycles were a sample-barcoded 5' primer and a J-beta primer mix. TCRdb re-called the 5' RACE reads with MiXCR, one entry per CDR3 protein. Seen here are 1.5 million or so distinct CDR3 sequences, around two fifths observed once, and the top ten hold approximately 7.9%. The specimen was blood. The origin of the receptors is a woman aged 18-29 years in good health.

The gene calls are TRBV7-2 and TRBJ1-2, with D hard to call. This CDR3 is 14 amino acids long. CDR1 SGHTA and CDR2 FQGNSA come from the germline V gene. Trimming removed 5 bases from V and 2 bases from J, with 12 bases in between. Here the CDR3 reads CASSPPQANYGYTF. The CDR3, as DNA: TGTGCCAGCAGCCCACCCCAGGCGAACTATGGCTACACCTTC.

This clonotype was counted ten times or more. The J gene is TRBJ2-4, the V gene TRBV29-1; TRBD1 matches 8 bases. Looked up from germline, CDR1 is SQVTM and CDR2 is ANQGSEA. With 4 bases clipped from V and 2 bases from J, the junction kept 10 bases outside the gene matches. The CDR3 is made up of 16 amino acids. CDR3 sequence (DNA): TGCAGCGTTGGTAATAGGACAGGGAACTCCAAAAACATTCAGTACTTC. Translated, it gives CSVGNRTGNSKNIQYF.

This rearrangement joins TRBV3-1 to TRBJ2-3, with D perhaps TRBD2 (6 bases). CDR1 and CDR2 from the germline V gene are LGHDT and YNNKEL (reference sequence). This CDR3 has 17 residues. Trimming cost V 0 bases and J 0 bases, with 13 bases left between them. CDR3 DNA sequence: TGTGCCAGCAGCCAAGAGATCCGGCGGGGAAGCACAGATACGCAGTATTTT. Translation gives CASSQEIRRGSTDTQYF.

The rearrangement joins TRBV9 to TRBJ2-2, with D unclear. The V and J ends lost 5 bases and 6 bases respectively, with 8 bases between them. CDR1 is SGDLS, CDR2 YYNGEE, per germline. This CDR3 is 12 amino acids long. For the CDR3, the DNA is TGTGCCAGCAGGGCTAGTGCCGGGGAGCTGTTTTTT. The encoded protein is CASRASAGELFF.

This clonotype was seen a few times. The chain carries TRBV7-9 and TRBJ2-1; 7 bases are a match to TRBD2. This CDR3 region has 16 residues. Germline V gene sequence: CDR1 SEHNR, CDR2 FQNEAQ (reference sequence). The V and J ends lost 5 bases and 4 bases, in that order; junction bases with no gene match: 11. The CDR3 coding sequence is TGTGCCAGCAGCCCTCCGAGCGGGATTTATTACAATGAGCAGTTCTTC. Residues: CASSPPSGIYYNEQFF.

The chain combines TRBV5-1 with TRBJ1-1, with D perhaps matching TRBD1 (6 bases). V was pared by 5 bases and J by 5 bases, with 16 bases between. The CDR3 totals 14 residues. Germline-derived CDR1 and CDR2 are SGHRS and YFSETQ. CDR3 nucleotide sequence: TGCGCCAGCAGTTACAGCAGGGGAGCTACTGAAGCTTTCTTT. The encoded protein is CASSYSRGATEAFF.

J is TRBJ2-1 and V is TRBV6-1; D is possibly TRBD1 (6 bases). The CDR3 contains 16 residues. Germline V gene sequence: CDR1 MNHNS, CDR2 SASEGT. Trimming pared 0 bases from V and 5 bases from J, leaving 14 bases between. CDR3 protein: CASSEAGQGIHNEQFF. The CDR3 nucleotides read TGTGCCAGCAGTGAAGCGGGGCAGGGGATCCACAATGAGCAGTTCTTC.

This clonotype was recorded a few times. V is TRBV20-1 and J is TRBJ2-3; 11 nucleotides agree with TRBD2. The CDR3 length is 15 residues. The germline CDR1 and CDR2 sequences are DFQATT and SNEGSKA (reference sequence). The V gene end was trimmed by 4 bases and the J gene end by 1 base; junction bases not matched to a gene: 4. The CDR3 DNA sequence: TGCAGTGCTATCGGGACTAGCGGTGGCACAGATACGCAGTATTTT. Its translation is CSAIGTSGGTDTQYF.

The CDR3 coding sequence is TGCAGTGCTAGGGACACCCTGAGGGCTGGCTACACCTTC. This codes for CSARDTLRAGYTF. The chain combines TRBV20-1 with TRBJ1-2, with a weak D call TRBD1 (5 bases). Germline V CDR1 and CDR2: DFQATT, SNEGSKA (reference sequence). Trimming stripped 3 bases from V and 7 bases from J, with 15 bases between. The CDR3 runs to 13 residues.

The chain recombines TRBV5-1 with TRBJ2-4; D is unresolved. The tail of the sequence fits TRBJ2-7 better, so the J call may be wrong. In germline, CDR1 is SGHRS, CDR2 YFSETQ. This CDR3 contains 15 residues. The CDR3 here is CASSFAAPPSYEQYF. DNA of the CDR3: TGCGCCAGCAGCTTTGCGGCTCCTCCTTCCTACGAGCAGTACTTC.

The CDR3 DNA follows: TGTGCCAGCAGCCGGGAAGTTAGCTCTGGAAACACCATATATTTT. Its protein is CASSREVSSGNTIYF. This sequence joins TRBV3-1 and TRBJ1-3; D not certain. Germline V gene lookup returns CDR1 LGHDT and CDR2 YNNKEL (reference sequence). There are 15 residues in the CDR3. The V gene lost 4 bases and the J gene lost 0 bases, with 10 bases spanning the gap.

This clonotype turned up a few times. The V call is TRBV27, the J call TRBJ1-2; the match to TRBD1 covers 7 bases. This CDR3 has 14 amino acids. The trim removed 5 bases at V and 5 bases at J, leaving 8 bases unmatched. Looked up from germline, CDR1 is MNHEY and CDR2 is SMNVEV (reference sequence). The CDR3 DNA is TGTGCCAGCAGTCCCCGGAGACAGGGATATGGCTACACCTTC. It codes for CASSPRRQGYGYTF.

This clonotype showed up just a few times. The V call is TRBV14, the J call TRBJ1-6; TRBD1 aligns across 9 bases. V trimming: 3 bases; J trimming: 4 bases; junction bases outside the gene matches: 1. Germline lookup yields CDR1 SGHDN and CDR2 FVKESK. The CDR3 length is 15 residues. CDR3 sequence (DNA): TGTGCCAGCAGCCATGGGACAGGGTATAATTCACCCCTCCACTTT. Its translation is CASSHGTGYNSPLHF.

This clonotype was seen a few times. CDR3 nucleotide sequence: TGCAGTGCTTTTGGACAGGGTTTGCAGCCCCAGCATTTT. The encoded protein is CSAFGQGLQPQHF. The chain uses TRBV20-1 and TRBJ1-5; 8 bases map to TRBD1. Germline CDR1 is DFQATT and CDR2 is SNEGSKA (reference sequence). The V and J ends lost 5 bases and 7 bases, in that order; junction bases with no gene match: 7. The CDR3 extends over 13 amino acids.

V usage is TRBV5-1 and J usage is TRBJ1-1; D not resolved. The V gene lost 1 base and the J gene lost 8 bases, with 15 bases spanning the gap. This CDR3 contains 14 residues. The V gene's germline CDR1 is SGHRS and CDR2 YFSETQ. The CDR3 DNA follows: TGCGCCAGCAGCTTGTCCTCGAGTTATGCGGAAGCTTTCTTT. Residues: CASSLSSSYAEAFF. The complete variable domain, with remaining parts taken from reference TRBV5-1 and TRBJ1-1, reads KAGVTQTPRYLIKTRGQQVTLSCSPISGHRSVSWYQQTPGQGLQFLFEYFSETQRNKGNFPGRFSGRQFSNSRSEMNVSTLELGDSALYLCASSLSSSYAEAFFGQGTRLTVV.

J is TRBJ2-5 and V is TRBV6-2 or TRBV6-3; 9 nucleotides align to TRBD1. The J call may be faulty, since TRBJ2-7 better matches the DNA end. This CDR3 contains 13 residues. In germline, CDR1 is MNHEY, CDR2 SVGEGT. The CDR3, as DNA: TGTGCCAGCAGTGGGAGGACAGGGGTCGAGCAGTACTTC. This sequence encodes CASSGRTGVEQYF.

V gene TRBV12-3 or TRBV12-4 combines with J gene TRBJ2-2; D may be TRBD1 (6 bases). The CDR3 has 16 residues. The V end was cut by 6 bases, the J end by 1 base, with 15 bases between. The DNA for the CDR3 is TGTGCCAGCAGGTCCTTACAGGGAGAGAACACCGGGGAGCTGTTTTTT. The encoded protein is CASRSLQGENTGELFF.

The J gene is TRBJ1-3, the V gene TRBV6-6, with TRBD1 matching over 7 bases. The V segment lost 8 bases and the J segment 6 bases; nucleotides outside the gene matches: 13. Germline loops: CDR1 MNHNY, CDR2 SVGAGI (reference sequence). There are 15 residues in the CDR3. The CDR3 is CASRVTGFRENTIYF. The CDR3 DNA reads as TGTGCCAGCCGCGTGACAGGGTTCAGGGAAAACACCATATATTTT.

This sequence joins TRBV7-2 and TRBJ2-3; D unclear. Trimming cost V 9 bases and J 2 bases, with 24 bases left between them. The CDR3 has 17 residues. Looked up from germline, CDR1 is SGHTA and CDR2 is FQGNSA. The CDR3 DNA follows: TGTGCCAGGGCTCTCCCGGGCCTTAACCTCAACACAGATACGCAGTATTTT. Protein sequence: CARALPGLNLNTDTQYF.

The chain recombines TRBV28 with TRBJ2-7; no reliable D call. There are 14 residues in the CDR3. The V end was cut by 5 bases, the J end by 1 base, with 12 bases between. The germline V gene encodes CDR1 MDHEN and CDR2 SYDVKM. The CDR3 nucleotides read TGTGCCAGCAGTACTCCCGAAGGGTCCTACGAGCAGTACTTC. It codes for CASSTPEGSYEQYF.

CDR3 coding DNA: TGCAGCGTTGCGGCTGAAGGGAAAGGATACGAGCAGTACTTC. Its translation: CSVAAEGKGYEQYF. This rearrangement joins TRBV29-1 to TRBJ2-7; no reliable D call. V dropped 4 bases and J dropped 4 bases, with 17 bases sitting between them. CDR3 size: 14 residues. Germline-derived CDR1 and CDR2 are SQVTM and ANQGSEA.

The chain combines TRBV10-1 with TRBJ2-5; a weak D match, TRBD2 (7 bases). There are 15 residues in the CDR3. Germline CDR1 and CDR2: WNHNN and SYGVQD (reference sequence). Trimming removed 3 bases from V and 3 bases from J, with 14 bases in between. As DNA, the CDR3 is TGCGCCAGCAGTGATCGGGGGGCCGGTGAAGAGACCCAGTACTTC. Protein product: CASSDRGAGEETQYF.

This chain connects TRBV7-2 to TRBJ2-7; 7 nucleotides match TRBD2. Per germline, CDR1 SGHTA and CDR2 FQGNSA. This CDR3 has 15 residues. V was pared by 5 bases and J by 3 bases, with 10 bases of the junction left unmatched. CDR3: CASSQTVSGDYEQYF. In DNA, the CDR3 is TGTGCCAGCAGCCAGACCGTGAGCGGGGACTACGAGCAGTACTTC.

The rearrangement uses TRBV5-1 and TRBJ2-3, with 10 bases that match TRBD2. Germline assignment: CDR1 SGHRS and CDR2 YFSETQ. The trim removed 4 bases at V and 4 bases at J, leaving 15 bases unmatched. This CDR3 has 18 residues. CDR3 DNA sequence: TGCGCCAGCAGCCCTCGGCCTAGCGGGAGCGTCGGAGCAGATACGCAGTATTTT. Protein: CASSPRPSGSVGADTQYF.

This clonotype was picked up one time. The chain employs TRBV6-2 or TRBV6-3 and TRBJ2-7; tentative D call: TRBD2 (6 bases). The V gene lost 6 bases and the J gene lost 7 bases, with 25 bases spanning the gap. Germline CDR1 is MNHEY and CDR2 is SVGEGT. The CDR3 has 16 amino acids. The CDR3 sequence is CASRDLGGSSYNEQYF. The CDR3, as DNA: TGTGCCAGCAGGGACTTAGGAGGGAGCTCCTACAATGAGCAGTACTTC.